A selection of T cell receptor beta chains follows, all from one sample in a study of T cells in Graves' hyperthyroidism and ophthalmopathy. TCRdb processed the multiplex PCR reads anew with MiXCR; each CDR3 protein has one entry. In the table there are about 640,000 distinct CDR3 sequences, less than 25% of which are singletons. The specimen sequenced was blood. These receptors originate from a man in his thirties or forties with Graves' ophthalmopathy. CDR3s include the opening cysteine and the closing phenylalanine or tryptophan. Only part of the rows carry a size: once, few, many, or a class if the clone is expanded.

abundance,len,v_gene,j_gene,CDR3aa
.,14,TRBV20-1,TRBJ1-5,CSATSGAGNQPQHF
.,14,TRBV20-1,TRBJ1-5,CSARIDRDNQPQHF
.,14,TRBV5-1,TRBJ2-7,CASSVMGGPNEQYF
few,14,TRBV25-1,TRBJ2-7,CASSERGEAYEQYF
.,13,TRBV19,TRBJ2-7,CASVGPGGYEQYF
.,15,TRBV10-2,TRBJ2-5,CASRDSQVIQETQYF
few,15,TRBV5-6,TRBJ2-7,CASSLGGVEGYEQYF
.,15,TRBV28,TRBJ2-1,CASSFQGAGNNEQFF
few,15,TRBV19,TRBJ2-7,CASSMGPRGSYEQYF
few,17,TRBV4-3,TRBJ2-7,CASSQSRTGTSSYEQYF
.,13,TRBV6-1,TRBJ1-2,CASRRQSPDGYTF
many,16,TRBV7-2,TRBJ1-1,CASSASGVGGSTEAFF
.,14,TRBV20-1,TRBJ2-7,CSATTNGESYEQYF
few,16,TRBV6-2/TRBV6-3,TRBJ2-2,CASRPTSGRVTGELFF
.,16,TRBV7-3,TRBJ2-7,CASSLVPAGTMGEQYF
many,12,TRBV2,TRBJ2-5,CASSEKGGVQYF
many,16,TRBV6-2/TRBV6-3,TRBJ2-7,CASSYFPSGSSYEQYF
.,14,TRBV30,TRBJ2-5,CAWSVPGVIETQYF
many,15,TRBV28,TRBJ2-1,CASSLSGRSYNEQFF
few,14,TRBV20-1,TRBJ2-1,CSARPLLATDEQFF
.,14,TRBV7-9,TRBJ2-7,CASSPRGARHEQYF
few,15,TRBV13,TRBJ2-4,CASSSTGISKNIQYF
.,16,TRBV19,TRBJ1-6,CASSPGGAGVRSPLHF
many,13,TRBV12-3/TRBV12-4,TRBJ2-3,CASSSSGADTQYF
.,19,TRBV20-1,TRBJ2-1,CSARDFRLAGGRDYNEQFF
many,15,TRBV18,TRBJ1-4,CASSPYWVRGEKLFF
many,15,TRBV6-6,TRBJ2-7,CASSYSRQGFNEQYF
few,13,TRBV6-1,TRBJ2-7,CASSVQATYEQYF
.,15,TRBV28,TRBJ1-5,CASSLKLPLNQPQHF
.,15,TRBV20-1,TRBJ2-7,CSSVVIGNNDYEQYF
few,13,TRBV25-1,TRBJ2-7,CASRRDSPYEQYF
.,16,TRBV6-5,TRBJ2-5,CASSYGKGRRPETQYF
few,18,TRBV29-1,TRBJ2-1,CSVEGTSGSLSSYNEQFF
.,14,TRBV15,TRBJ2-7,CATSRDRSSYEQYF
few,15,TRBV6-1,TRBJ1-5,CASTPAGQGAQPQHF
.,14,TRBV12-3/TRBV12-4,TRBJ1-1,CASSPLTSNTEAFF
.,14,TRBV5-6,TRBJ2-5,CASSFKRDSGTQYF
.,17,TRBV3-2,TRBJ1-1,CASSPWGGGVANTEAFF
many,19,TRBV7-9,TRBJ1-1,CASSSQLGPRIGANTEAFF
many,16,TRBV24-1,TRBJ2-1,CATSDRWGGAHNEQFF